This entry lists 15 T cell receptor beta chains sequenced from one sample in a study of blood T cell repertoires in COVID-19. Profiled with immunoSEQ multiplex PCR; TCRdb holds only in-frame clones, not every one. Of about 250,000 clones in the sample, 85% were seen once. What was sequenced was PBMCs or T cells enriched from blood (not recorded which). Receptors originate from a woman between 50 and 59 years old with acute COVID-19.

This clone was found a few times. The chain recombines TRBV7-2 with TRBJ1-1, with 10 nucleotides matching TRBD1. Per germline, CDR1 SGHTA and CDR2 FQGNSA. V shed 6 bases, J shed 2 bases, and the junction held 3 bases outside the gene matches. The CDR3 loop spans 14 amino acids. The CDR3 DNA follows: TGTGCCAGCAGGGGACAGGGGTTCAACACTGAAGCTTTCTTT. Translated: CASRGQGFNTEAFF.

This chain joins TRBV28 and TRBJ1-2, with 7 bases lining up with TRBD1. V lost 6 bases, J lost 7 bases, and 5 bases stayed unmatched. Looked up from germline, CDR1 is MDHEN and CDR2 is SYDVKM. CDR3 length: 12 residues. The CDR3 region has the DNA TGTGCCAGCAGCGAGGGGGCGCCTGGCTACACCTTC. Protein product: CASSEGAPGYTF.

V and J are TRBV7-4 and TRBJ1-5; a weak D match, TRBD1 (6 bases). The CDR3 totals 16 residues. From germline, CDR1 is SGHVT and CDR2 SQSDAQ. V was pared by 5 bases and J by 5 bases, with 19 bases between. CDR3 coding DNA: TGTGCCAGCAGCGGCCTGTACAGGGTGGAAGATCAGCCCCAGCATTTT. Translating it yields CASSGLYRVEDQPQHF.

The table lists this clone with a few counts. The chain combines TRBV15 with TRBJ1-5, with 7 nucleotides matching TRBD1. The V gene's germline CDR1 is LNHNV and CDR2 YYDKDF (reference sequence). The CDR3 runs 13 residues. With 0 bases clipped from V and 9 bases from J, the junction kept 2 bases outside the gene matches. CDR3 in amino acids: CATSREQGGPQHF. CDR3 nucleotide sequence: TGTGCCACCAGCAGAGAGCAGGGGGGGCCCCAGCATTTT.

This chain uses TRBV5-1 with TRBJ1-1; 8 positions agree with TRBD1. Germline CDR1 reads SGHRS; CDR2 reads YFSETQ. This CDR3 is built from 14 residues. The junction had 2 bases not matched to a gene; V was cut back by 3 bases and J by 1 base. CDR3 region: CASSWGQANTEAFF. The CDR3 DNA reads TGCGCCAGCAGCTGGGGACAGGCGAACACTGAAGCTTTCTTT.

V gene TRBV14 combines with J gene TRBJ2-1, with unresolved D. Germline-derived CDR1 and CDR2 are SGHDN and FVKESK. Trimming cost V 0 bases and J 3 bases, with 3 bases left between them. The CDR3 has 13 residues. The CDR3, as DNA: TGTGCCAGCAGCCAAGACAGCTACAATGAGCAGTTCTTC. Translating it yields CASSQDSYNEQFF.

This rearrangement joins TRBV5-1 to TRBJ1-4, with 9 positions matching TRBD1. Germline V gene lookup returns CDR1 SGHRS and CDR2 YFSETQ. The CDR3 has 13 amino acids. V gave up 4 bases and J gave up 8 bases; unmatched junction bases: 3. The CDR3, as DNA: TGCGCCAGCAGCGTAGGGACAGGGGAAAAACTGTTTTTT. This sequence encodes CASSVGTGEKLFF.

This rearrangement joins TRBV10-2 to TRBJ2-1; weak D call: TRBD2 (6 bases). Germline-derived CDR1 and CDR2 are WSHSY and SAAADI. The CDR3 runs 17 residues. V was pared by 5 bases and J by 7 bases, with 24 bases between. The CDR3 spells CASSLISRGTLGNEQFF. The CDR3 DNA reads as TGCGCCAGCAGTCTCATTTCTCGGGGGACCTTGGGTAATGAGCAGTTCTTC.

This clone has a handful of counts. The chain joins TRBV5-1 to TRBJ2-2, with 9 bases fitting TRBD1. This CDR3 contains 16 residues. The ends lost 5 bases at V and 4 bases at J; junction bases unmatched: 9. Germline-derived CDR1 and CDR2 are SGHRS and YFSETQ. The CDR3, as DNA: TGCGCCAGCAGGTTACCGGGACAGGGAGGCACCGGGGAGCTGTTTTTT. Its translation: CASRLPGQGGTGELFF.

The chain links TRBV2 to TRBJ1-1, with unresolved D. CDR1 is SNHLY, CDR2 FYNNEI, per germline. This CDR3 contains 16 residues. V was trimmed by 0 bases and J by 0 bases, leaving 11 bases between them. CDR3 residues: CASSEALRGLNTEAFF. CDR3 DNA sequence: TGTGCCAGCAGTGAAGCTCTCCGGGGTTTGAACACTGAAGCTTTCTTT.

A few counts support this clone. The chain links TRBV9 to TRBJ2-1, with a tentative D call TRBD2 (5 bases). Deletions cut 3 bases from V and 15 bases from J, with 19 bases between. Germline V lookup: CDR1 SGDLS, CDR2 YYNGEE. The CDR3 spans 13 residues. The CDR3 loop reads CASSAGRASVPFF. The CDR3 DNA sequence: TGTGCCAGCAGCGCTGGGAGAGCCTCGGTGCCGTTCTTC.

A single count supports this clone. The rearrangement links TRBV6-6 to TRBJ2-7; 7 nucleotides line up with TRBD1. Germline V gene lookup returns CDR1 MNHNY and CDR2 SVGAGI (reference sequence). With V trimmed by 6 bases and J by 3 bases, 8 bases remained unmatched. This CDR3 is built from 14 residues. The CDR3 is CASSPLGTDYEQYF. The CDR3 DNA sequence: TGTGCCAGCAGCCCCCTCGGGACAGACTACGAGCAGTACTTC.

V and J are TRBV27 and TRBJ1-2, with D maybe TRBD1 (5 bases). Germline CDR1 and CDR2: MNHEY and SMNVEV (reference sequence). The CDR3 is made up of 13 amino acids. V lost 0 bases to trimming and J lost 6 bases, with 8 bases between them. The CDR3 here is CASSLSRGDGYTF. In nucleotides, the CDR3 is TGTGCCAGCAGTTTATCTCGGGGGGATGGCTACACCTTC.

The chain carries TRBV19 and TRBJ1-5, with a possible D match to TRBD1 (6 bases). With 4 bases removed from V and 4 bases from J, the gap between germline ends came to 8 bases. The CDR3 has 13 amino acids. Germline V CDR1 and CDR2: LNHDA, SQIVND (reference sequence). The CDR3 DNA is TGTGCCAGTAGTAAACAGGGAAATCAGCCCCAGCATTTT. This codes for CASSKQGNQPQHF.

The J gene is TRBJ1-2, the V gene TRBV25-1; D unclear. This CDR3 is built from 11 residues. Germline V gene lookup returns CDR1 MGHDK and CDR2 SYGVNS. V lost 4 bases and J 4 bases, leaving 4 bases between the germline ends. The CDR3: CASSALYGYTF. Written as DNA, the CDR3 is TGTGCCAGCAGTGCCCTCTATGGCTACACCTTC.